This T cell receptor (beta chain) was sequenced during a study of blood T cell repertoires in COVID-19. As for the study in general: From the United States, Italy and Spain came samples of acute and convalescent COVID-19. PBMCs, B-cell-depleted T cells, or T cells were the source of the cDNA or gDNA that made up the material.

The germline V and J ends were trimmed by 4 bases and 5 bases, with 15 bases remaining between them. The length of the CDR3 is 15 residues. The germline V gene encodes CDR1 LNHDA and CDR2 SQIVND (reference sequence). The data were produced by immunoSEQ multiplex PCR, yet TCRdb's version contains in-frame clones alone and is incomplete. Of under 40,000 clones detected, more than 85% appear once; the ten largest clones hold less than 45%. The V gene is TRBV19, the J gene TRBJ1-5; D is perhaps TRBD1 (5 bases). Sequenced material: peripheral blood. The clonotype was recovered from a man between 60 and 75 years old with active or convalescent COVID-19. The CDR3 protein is CASSTRVRRDQPQHF. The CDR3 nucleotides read TGTGCCAGTAGTACCAGGGTAAGAAGGGATCAGCCCCAGCATTTT.